The 8 T cell receptor beta chains below all came from one sample that was sequenced in a study of T cells after posttransplantation cyclophosphamide. This table comes from immunoSEQ multiplex PCR, and its TCRdb copy is limited to in-frame clones, with some not included. The sample has some 6,900 clones; around nine tenths are singletons. Treatment was busulfan-fludarabine conditioning, a marrow graft, and cyclophosphamide on days +3 and +4. Specimen: CD8+ T cells sorted from blood, collected after allogeneic stem cell transplant with posttransplant cyclophosphamide. These receptor sequences come from a male patient between 55 and 70 years old who received an allogeneic stem cell transplant from a related donor and was CMV-positive. Some T cells here may be from the graft donor.

The chain combines TRBV1 with TRBJ2-5; no check of the table's D call, TRBD2, against the DNA was made. TRBV1 is deemed a pseudogene. CDR3 length: 16 amino acids. The CDR3 sequence is CTSSQLRVAGLETQYF. The CDR3 DNA sequence: TGCACCAGCAGCCAGCTCAGGGTAGCGGGGCTGGAGACCCAGTACTTC.

J is TRBJ1-2 and V is TRBV27, with 11 positions matching TRBD1. The CDR3 contains 13 residues. The V gene's germline CDR1 is MNHEY and CDR2 SMNVEV (reference sequence). V lost 8 bases to trimming and J lost 5 bases; unmatched junction nucleotides: 4. The CDR3 reads CASGQGASYGYTF. CDR3 sequence (DNA): TGTGCCAGCGGACAGGGGGCTTCATATGGCTACACCTTC.

The chain recombines TRBV9 with TRBJ1-1; 9 bases line up with TRBD1. Germline values: CDR1 SGDLS, CDR2 YYNGEE. This CDR3 has 17 amino acids. After removal of 4 bases from V and 1 base from J, the junction contained 11 bases not matched to a gene. DNA for the CDR3: TGTGCCAGCAGCCTACCGCCCGGGACAGGGACGAACACTGAAGCTTTCTTT. Protein product: CASSLPPGTGTNTEAFF.

The chain employs TRBV7-9 and TRBJ1-4; perhaps TRBD1 as D (5 bases). CDR3 size: 14 residues. CDR1 is SEHNR, CDR2 FQNEAQ, per germline (reference sequence). V lost 5 bases to trimming and J lost 4 bases, with 11 bases between them. The CDR3 region is CASSNDRYNEKLFF. Here the CDR3 DNA reads TGTGCCAGCAGCAATGACAGATATAATGAAAAACTGTTTTTT. The variable domain in full, completed from reference TRBV7-9 and TRBJ1-4, reads DTGVSQNPRHKITKRGQNVTFRCDPISEHNRLYWYRQTLGQGPEFLTYFQNEAQLEKSRLLSDRFSAERPKGSFSTLEIQRTEQGDSAMYLCASSNDRYNEKLFFGSGTQLSVL.

The rearrangement uses TRBV9 and TRBJ2-2, with TRBD1 as a possible D gene (5 bases). Looked up from germline, CDR1 is SGDLS and CDR2 is YYNGEE. The CDR3 runs to 14 residues. V shed 4 bases and J shed 5 bases, with 12 bases lying between them. The CDR3 protein is CASSLNRHTGELFF. CDR3 DNA: TGTGCCAGCAGCCTTAACAGGCATACCGGGGAGCTGTTTTTT.

The V and J genes are TRBV2 and TRBJ1-1; a possible D gene is TRBD1 (5 bases). Germline V gene sequence: CDR1 SNHLY, CDR2 FYNNEI. V dropped 5 bases and J dropped 4 bases, with 11 bases sitting between them. This CDR3 spans 13 amino acids. The CDR3 loop reads CASSLGVGTEAFF. DNA of the CDR3: TGTGCCAGCAGTTTAGGGGTTGGCACTGAAGCTTTCTTT.

J is TRBJ1-2 and V is TRBV27; maybe TRBD1 (5 bases). V was cut by 5 bases and J by 4 bases, with 11 bases left in between. CDR1 and CDR2 from the germline V gene are MNHEY and SMNVEV (reference sequence). The CDR3 runs 13 residues. CDR3 protein: CASSPGLIYGYTF. The CDR3 DNA sequence: TGTGCCAGCAGTCCGGGACTGATCTATGGCTACACCTTC.

The rearrangement joins TRBV4-2 to TRBJ2-5; 8 positions agree with TRBD2. The CDR3 has 15 amino acids. Germline V gene data show CDR1 as LGHNA and CDR2 as YNFKEQ. Trimming cost V 0 bases and J 1 base; bases outside gene matches: 1. The chain's CDR3 is CASSQDRGGQETQYF. Here the CDR3 DNA reads TGTGCCAGCAGCCAAGATCGGGGGGGCCAAGAGACCCAGTACTTC.